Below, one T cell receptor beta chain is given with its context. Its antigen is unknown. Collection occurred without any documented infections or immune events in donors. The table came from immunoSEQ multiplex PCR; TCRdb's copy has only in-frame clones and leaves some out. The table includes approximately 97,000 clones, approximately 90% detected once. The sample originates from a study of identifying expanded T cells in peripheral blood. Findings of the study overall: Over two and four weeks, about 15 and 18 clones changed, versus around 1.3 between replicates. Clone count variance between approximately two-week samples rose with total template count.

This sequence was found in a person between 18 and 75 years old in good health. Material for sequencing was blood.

The CDR3 nucleotides read TGTGCCAGCAGCCGAGAATTGGGACAGGGGGCAAAGACCGGGGAGCTGTTTTTT. It codes for CASSRELGQGAKTGELFF. The chain recombines TRBV4-2 with TRBJ2-2; 12 positions match TRBD1. This CDR3 spans 18 amino acids. Per the germline V gene, CDR1 is LGHNA and CDR2 is YNFKEQ. V was pared by 4 bases and J by 5 bases, with 11 bases of the junction left unmatched.